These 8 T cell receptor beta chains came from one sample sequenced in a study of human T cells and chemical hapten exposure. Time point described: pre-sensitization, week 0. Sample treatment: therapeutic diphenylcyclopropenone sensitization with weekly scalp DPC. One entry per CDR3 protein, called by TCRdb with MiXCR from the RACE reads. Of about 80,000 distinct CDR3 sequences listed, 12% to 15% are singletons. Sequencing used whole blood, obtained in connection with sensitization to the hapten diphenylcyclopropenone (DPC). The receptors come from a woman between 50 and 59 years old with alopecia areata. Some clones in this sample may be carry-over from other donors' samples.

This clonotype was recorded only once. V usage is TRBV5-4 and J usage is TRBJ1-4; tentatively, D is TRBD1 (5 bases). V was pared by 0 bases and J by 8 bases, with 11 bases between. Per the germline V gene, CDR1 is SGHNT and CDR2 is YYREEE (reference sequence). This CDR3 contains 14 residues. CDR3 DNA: TGTGCCAGCAGCTTGGCCCCACAGGCGGAAAAACTGTTTTTT. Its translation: CASSLAPQAEKLFF. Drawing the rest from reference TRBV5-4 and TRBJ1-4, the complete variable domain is ETGVTQSPTHLIKTRGQQVTLRCSSQSGHNTVSWYQQALGQGPQFIFQYYREEENGRGNFPPRFSGLQFPNYSSELNVNALELDDSALYLCASSLAPQAEKLFFGSGTQLSVL.

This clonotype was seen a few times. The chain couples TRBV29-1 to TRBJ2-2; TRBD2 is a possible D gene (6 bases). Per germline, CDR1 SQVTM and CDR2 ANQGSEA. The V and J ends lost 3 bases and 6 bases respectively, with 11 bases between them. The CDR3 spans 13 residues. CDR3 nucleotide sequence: TGCAGCGTTGATGCGGGAAGGTCCGGGGAGCTGTTTTTT. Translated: CSVDAGRSGELFF.

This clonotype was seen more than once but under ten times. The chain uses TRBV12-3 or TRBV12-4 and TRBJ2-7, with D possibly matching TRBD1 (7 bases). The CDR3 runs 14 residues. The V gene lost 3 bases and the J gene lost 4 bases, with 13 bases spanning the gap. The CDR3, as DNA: TGTGCCAGCAGTTTCAGGGGGGACACTTACGAGCAGTACTTC. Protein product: CASSFRGDTYEQYF.

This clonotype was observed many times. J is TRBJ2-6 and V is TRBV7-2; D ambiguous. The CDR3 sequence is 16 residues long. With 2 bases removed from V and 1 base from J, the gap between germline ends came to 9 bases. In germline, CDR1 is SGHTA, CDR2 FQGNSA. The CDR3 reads CASSLRPASGANVLTF. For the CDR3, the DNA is TGTGCCAGCAGCTTACGCCCGGCTTCTGGGGCCAACGTCCTGACTTTC. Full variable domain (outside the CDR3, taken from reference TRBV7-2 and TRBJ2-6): GAGVSQSPSNKVTEKGKDVELRCDPISGHTALYWYRQSLGQGLEFLIYFQGNSAPDKSGLPSDRFSAERTGGSVSTLTIQRTQQEDSAVYLCASSLRPASGANVLTFGAGSRLTVL.

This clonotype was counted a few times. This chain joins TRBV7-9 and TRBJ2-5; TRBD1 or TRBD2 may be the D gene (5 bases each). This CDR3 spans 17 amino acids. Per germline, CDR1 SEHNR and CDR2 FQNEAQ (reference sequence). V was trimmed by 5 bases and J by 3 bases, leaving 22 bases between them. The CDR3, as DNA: TGTGCCAGCAGCCGAGGGACCGTTCCCTATGGGAAAGAGACCCAGTACTTC. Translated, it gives CASSRGTVPYGKETQYF.

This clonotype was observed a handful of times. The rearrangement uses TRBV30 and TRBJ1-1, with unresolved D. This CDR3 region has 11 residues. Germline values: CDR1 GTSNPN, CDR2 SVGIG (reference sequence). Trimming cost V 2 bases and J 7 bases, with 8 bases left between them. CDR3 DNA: TGTGCCTGGAGTTCACAGATTGAAGCTTTCTTT. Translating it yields CAWSSQIEAFF.

The DNA for the CDR3 is TGTGCCAGCAGGGCGGCGGGGATGGGCGAGCAGTACTTC. This translates into CASRAAGMGEQYF. This sequence joins TRBV28 and TRBJ2-7; D perhaps matches TRBD2 (6 bases). From germline, CDR1 is MDHEN and CDR2 SYDVKM. This CDR3 has 13 amino acids. V shed 6 bases and J shed 6 bases, with 15 bases lying between them.

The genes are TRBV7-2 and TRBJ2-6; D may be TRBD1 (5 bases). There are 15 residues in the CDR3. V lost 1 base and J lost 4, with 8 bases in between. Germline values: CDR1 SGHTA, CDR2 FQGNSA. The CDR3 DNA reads TGTGCCAGCAGCTTAGGGGGCTCCGGGGCCAACGTCCTGACTTTC. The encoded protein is CASSLGGSGANVLTF.